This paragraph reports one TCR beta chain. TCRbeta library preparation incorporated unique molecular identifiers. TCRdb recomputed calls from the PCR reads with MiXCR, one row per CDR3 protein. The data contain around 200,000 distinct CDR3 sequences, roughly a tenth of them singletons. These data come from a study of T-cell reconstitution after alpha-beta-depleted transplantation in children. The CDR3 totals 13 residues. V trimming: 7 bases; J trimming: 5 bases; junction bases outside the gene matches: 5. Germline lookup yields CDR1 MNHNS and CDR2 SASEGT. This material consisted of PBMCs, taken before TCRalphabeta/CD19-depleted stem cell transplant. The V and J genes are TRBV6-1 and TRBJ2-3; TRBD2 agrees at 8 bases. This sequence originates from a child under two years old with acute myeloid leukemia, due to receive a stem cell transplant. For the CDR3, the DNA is TGTGCCAGCAATAATCTAGCGGGAGATACGCAGTATTTT. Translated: CASNNLAGDTQYF.